This T cell receptor beta chain originates from a study of blood T cell repertoires in COVID-19. Study-level background: From the United States, Italy and Spain came samples of acute and convalescent COVID-19. The cDNA or gDNA used as material had been derived from T cells, B-cell-depleted T cells, or PBMCs.

V gave up 5 bases and J gave up 1 base; unmatched junction bases: 15. Germline V CDR1 and CDR2: MNHNY, SVGAGI (reference sequence). There are 21 residues in the CDR3. How the authors handled the data: Researchers report that nucleated cell counts were estimated from reference gene primer amplification. Clones were read by immunoSEQ multiplex PCR, and TCRdb kept only the in-frame ones, dropping some. That table gives V, J and clone size, and the DNA gave D and trimming. This table holds approximately 180,000 clones, approximately 85% found once. The V gene is TRBV6-6, the J gene TRBJ2-1; 15 nucleotides align to TRBD2. Sequenced: peripheral blood. The clonotype was recovered from a man in his sixties with acute or convalescent COVID-19. The CDR3 region has the DNA TGTGCCAGCAGTCCCTCCGGGACTAGCGGGGGGCAGTATAGGTCCTACAATGAGCAGTTCTTC. Translated, it gives CASSPSGTSGGQYRSYNEQFF.